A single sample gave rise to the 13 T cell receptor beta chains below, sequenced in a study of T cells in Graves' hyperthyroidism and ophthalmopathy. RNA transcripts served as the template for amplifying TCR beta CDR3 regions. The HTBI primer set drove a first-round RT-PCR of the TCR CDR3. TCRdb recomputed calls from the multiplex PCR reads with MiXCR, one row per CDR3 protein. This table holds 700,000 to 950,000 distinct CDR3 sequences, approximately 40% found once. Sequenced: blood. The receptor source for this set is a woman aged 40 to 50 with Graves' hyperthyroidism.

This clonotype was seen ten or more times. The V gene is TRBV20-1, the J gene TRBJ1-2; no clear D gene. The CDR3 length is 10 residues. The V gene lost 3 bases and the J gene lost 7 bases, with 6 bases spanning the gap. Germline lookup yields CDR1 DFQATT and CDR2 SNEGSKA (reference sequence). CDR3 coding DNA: TGCAGTGCTAGCAGGTCTGGCTACACCTTC. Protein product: CSASRSGYTF.

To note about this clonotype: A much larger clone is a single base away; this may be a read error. CDR3 residues: CATSGHGSYEQYF. The DNA of the CDR3 is TGTGCCACCAGTGGGCACGGCTCCTACGAGCAGTACTTC. The V call is TRBV10-3, the J call TRBJ2-7; D unclear. The CDR3 runs 13 residues. Germline CDR1 and CDR2: ENHRY and SYGVKD.

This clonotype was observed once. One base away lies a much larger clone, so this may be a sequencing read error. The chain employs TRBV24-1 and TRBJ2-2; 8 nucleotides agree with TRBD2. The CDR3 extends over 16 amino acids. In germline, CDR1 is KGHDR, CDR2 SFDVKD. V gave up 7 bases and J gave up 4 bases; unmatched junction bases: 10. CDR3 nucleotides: TGTGCCACCAGCCCTTCGGTGGCGGGGGGCACCGGGGAGCTGTTTTTT. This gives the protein CATSPSVAGGTGELFF.

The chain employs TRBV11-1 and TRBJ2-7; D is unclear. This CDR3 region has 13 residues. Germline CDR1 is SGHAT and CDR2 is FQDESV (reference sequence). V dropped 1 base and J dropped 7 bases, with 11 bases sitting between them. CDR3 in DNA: TGTGCCAGCAGCTTAGAGTGGGGAAATGAGCAGTACTTC. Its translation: CASSLEWGNEQYF.

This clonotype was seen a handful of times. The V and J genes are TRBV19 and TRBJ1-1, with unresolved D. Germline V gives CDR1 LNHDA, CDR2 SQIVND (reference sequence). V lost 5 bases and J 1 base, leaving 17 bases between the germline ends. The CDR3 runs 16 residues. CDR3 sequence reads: CASSFPGDRPNTEAFF. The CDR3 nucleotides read TGTGCCAGTAGTTTCCCCGGGGATAGGCCGAACACTGAAGCTTTCTTT. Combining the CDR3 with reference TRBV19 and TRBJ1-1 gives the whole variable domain DGGITQSPKYLFRKEGQNVTLSCEQNLNHDAMYWYRQDPGQGLRLIYYSQIVNDFQKGDIAEGYSVSREKKESFPLTVTSAQKNPTAFYLCASSFPGDRPNTEAFFGQGTRLTVV.

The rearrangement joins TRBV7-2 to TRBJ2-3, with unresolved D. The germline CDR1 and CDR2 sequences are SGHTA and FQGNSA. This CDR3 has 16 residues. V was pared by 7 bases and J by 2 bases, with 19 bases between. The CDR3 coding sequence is TGTGCCAGCACCTCCCTAAGGATAGTTGACACAGATACGCAGTATTTT. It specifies CASTSLRIVDTDTQYF.

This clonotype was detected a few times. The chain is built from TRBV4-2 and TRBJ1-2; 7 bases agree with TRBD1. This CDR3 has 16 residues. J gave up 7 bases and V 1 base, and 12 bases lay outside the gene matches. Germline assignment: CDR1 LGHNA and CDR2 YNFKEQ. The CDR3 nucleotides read TGTGCCAGCAGCCAAGCGGCTGACAGGGTCCGATTTGGCTACACCTTC. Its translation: CASSQAADRVRFGYTF.

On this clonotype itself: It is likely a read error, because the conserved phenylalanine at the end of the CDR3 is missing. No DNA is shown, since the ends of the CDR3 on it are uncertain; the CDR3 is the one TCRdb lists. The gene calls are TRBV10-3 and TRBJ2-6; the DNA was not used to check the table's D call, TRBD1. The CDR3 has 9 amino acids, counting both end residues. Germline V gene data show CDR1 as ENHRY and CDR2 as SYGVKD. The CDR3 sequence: CAGGTGTNT.

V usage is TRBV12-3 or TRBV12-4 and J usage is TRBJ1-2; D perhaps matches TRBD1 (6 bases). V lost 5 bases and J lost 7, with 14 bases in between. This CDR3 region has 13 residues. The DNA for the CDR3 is TGTGCCAGCAGTCACGAGGGACACTCTGGCTACACCTTC. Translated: CASSHEGHSGYTF.

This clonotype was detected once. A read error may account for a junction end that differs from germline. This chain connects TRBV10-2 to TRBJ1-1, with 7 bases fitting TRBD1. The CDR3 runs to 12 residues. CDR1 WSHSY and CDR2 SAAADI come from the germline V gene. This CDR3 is CASCQGGTEAFF. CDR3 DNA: TGTGCCAGCTGTCAGGGGGGCACTGAAGCTTTCTTT.

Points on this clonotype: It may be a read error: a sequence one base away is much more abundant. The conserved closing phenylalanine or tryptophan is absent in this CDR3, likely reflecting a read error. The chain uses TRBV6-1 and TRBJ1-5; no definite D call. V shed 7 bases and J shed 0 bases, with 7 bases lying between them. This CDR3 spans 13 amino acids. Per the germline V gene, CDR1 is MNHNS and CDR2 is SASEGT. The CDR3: CASTAYSNQPQHL. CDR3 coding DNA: TGTGCCAGCACCGCGTATAGCAATCAGCCCCAGCATCTT.

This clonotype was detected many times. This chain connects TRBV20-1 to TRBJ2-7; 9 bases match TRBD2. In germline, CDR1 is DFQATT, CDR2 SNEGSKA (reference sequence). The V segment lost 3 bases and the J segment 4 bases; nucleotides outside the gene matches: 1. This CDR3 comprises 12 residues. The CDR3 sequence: CSASLAGYEQYF. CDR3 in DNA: TGCAGTGCTAGTCTAGCGGGGTACGAGCAGTACTTC.

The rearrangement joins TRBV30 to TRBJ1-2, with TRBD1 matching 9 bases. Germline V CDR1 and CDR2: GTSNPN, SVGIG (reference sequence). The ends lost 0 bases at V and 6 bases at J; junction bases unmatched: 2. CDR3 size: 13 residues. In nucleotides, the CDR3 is TGTGCCTGGAGTGTTCGACAGGGGGATGGCTACACCTTC. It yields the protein CAWSVRQGDGYTF.